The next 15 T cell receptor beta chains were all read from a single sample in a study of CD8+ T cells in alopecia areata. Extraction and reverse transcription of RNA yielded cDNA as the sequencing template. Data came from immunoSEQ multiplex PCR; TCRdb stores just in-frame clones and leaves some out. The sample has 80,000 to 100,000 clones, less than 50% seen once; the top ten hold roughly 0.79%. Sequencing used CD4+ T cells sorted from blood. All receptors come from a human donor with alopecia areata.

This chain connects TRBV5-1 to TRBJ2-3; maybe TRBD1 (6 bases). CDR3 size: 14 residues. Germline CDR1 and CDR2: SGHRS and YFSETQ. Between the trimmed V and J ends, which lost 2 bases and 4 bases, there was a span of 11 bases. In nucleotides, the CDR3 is TGCGCCAGCAGCTTAGGACAGAACCCAGATACGCAGTATTTT. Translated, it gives CASSLGQNPDTQYF.

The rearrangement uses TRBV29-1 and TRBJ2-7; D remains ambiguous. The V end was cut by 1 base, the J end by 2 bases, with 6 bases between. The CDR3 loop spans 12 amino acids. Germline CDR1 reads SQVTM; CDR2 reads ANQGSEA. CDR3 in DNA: TGCAGCGTTGAAGGGGCAGCCTACGAGCAGTACTTC. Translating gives CSVEGAAYEQYF.

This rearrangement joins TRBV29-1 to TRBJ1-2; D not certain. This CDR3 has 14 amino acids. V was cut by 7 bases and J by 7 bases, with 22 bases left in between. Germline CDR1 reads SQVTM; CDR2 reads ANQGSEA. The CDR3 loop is CSATGSLLSVGYTF. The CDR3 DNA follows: TGCAGCGCAACCGGTAGCTTACTTTCGGTTGGCTACACCTTC.

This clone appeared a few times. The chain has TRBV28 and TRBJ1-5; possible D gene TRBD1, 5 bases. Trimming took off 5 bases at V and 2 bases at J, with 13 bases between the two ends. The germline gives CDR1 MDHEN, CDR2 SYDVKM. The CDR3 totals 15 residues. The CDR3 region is CASSTPGRGNQPQHF. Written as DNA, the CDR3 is TGTGCCAGCAGTACCCCGGGACGGGGCAATCAGCCCCAGCATTTT.

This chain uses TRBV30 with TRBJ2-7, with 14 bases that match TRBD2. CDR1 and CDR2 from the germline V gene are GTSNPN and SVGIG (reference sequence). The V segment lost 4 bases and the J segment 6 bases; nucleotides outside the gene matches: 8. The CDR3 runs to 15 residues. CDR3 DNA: TGTGCCTGGACCCCCTTGACTAGCGGGGGGGGCGAGCAGTACTTC. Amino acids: CAWTPLTSGGGEQYF.

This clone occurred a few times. The CDR3 spells CSAGDLAADYEQYF. CDR3 sequence (DNA): TGCAGCGCTGGCGATCTAGCGGCAGATTACGAGCAGTACTTC. This rearrangement joins TRBV29-1 to TRBJ2-7, with 7 bases identical to TRBD2. After removal of 7 bases from V and 4 bases from J, the junction contained 13 bases not matched to a gene. The germline gives CDR1 SQVTM, CDR2 ANQGSEA. The CDR3 is 14 amino acids.

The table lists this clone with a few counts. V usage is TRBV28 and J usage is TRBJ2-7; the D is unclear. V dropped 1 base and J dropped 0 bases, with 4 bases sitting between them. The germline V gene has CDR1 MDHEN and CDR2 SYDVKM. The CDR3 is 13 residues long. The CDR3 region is CASSLSISYEQYF. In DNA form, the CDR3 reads TGTGCCAGCAGTTTATCCATCTCCTACGAGCAGTACTTC.

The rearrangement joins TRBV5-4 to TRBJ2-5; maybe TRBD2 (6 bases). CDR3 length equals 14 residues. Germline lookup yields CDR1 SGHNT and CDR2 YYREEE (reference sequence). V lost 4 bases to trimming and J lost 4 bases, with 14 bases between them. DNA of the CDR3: TGTGCCAGCAGCACGCGGGGCAGGTTAGAGACCCAGTACTTC. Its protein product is CASSTRGRLETQYF. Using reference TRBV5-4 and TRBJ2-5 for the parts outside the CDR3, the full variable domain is ETGVTQSPTHLIKTRGQQVTLRCSSQSGHNTVSWYQQALGQGPQFIFQYYREEENGRGNFPPRFSGLQFPNYSSELNVNALELDDSALYLCASSTRGRLETQYFGPGTRLLVL.

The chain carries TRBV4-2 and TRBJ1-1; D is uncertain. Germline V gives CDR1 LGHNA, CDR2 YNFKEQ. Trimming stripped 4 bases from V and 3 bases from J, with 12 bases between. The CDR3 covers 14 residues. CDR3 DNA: TGTGCCAGCAGCCTTATGCACACGGACACTGAAGCTTTCTTT. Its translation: CASSLMHTDTEAFF.

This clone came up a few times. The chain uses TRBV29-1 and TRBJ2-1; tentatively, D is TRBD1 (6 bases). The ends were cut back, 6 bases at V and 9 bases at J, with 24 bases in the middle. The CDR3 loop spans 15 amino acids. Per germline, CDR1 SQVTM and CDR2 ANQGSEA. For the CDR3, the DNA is TGCAGCGTCCGGCCGGGTGGCCAGGGGTATGGTGAGCAGTTCTTC. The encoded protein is CSVRPGGQGYGEQFF.

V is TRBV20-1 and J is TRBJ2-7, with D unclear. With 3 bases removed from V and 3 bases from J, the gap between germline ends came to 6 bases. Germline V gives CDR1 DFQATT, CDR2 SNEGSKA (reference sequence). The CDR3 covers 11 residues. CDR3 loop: CSARSGYEQYF. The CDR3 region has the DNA TGCAGTGCTAGGTCGGGCTACGAGCAGTACTTC.

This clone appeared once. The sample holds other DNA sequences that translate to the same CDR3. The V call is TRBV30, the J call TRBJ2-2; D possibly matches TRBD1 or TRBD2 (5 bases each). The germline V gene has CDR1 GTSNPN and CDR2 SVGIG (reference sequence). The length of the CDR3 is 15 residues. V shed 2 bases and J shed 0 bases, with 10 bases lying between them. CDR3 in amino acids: CAWSRGGTNTGELFF. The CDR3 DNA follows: TGTGCCTGGAGTCGGGGCGGAACGAACACCGGGGAGCTGTTTTTT.

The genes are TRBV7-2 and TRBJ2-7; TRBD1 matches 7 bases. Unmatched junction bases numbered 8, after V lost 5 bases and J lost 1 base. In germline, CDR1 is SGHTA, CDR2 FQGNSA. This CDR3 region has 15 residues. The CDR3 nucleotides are TGTGCCAGCAGCCGCAATACAGGGGTTTCCTACGAGCAGTACTTC. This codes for CASSRNTGVSYEQYF.

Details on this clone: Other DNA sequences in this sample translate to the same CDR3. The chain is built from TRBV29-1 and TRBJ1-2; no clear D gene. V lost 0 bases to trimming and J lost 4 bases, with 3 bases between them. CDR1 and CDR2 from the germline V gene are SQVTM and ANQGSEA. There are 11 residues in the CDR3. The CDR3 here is CSVEDGYGYTF. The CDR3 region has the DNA TGCAGCGTTGAAGATGGCTATGGCTACACCTTC.

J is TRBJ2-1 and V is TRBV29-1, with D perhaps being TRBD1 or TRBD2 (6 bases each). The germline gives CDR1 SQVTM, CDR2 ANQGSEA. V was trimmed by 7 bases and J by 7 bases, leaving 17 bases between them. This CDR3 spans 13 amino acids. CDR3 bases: TGCAGCGGGTCCCACCGAGGGGGGAATGAGCAGTTCTTC. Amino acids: CSGSHRGGNEQFF.